Described below is a single TCR beta chain sequence and its context. Its target is unknown. The sample originates from a study of shared clonotypes between healthy human individuals. Whole-study findings and limits: Researchers found naive subsets generally carried larger estimated richness than memory subsets.

There are 19 residues in the CDR3. Trimming stripped 4 bases from V and 5 bases from J, with 29 bases between. Germline CDR1 SEHNR, CDR2 FQNEAQ (reference sequence). Terminally differentiated effector memory CD45RA+ cells were excluded by CCR7 positive selection of CD45RO-negative cells. TCRdb's copy holds only in-frame clones and misses some; the assay was immunoSEQ multiplex PCR. The sample comprises about 2.2 million clones, roughly 95% of which are singletons, and less than 2% rests with the top ten. The specimen sequenced was naive CD8+ T cells from PBMCs. The rearrangement uses TRBV7-9 and TRBJ1-1, with a weak D call TRBD1 (6 bases). This clonotype was obtained from a man between 18 and 35 years old in good health. Some clones in this sample may be carry-over from other donors' samples. The CDR3 DNA sequence: TGTGCCAGCAGCTCTAGCCCGTCTCGAAGGGACCGGGGGCGGACTGAAGCTTTCTTT. Translating gives CASSSSPSRRDRGRTEAFF. The full variable domain, its missing parts supplied by reference TRBV7-9 and TRBJ1-1, is DTGVSQNPRHKITKRGQNVTFRCDPISEHNRLYWYRQTLGQGPEFLTYFQNEAQLEKSRLLSDRFSAERPKGSFSTLEIQRTEQGDSAMYLCASSSSPSRRDRGRTEAFFGQGTRLTVV.